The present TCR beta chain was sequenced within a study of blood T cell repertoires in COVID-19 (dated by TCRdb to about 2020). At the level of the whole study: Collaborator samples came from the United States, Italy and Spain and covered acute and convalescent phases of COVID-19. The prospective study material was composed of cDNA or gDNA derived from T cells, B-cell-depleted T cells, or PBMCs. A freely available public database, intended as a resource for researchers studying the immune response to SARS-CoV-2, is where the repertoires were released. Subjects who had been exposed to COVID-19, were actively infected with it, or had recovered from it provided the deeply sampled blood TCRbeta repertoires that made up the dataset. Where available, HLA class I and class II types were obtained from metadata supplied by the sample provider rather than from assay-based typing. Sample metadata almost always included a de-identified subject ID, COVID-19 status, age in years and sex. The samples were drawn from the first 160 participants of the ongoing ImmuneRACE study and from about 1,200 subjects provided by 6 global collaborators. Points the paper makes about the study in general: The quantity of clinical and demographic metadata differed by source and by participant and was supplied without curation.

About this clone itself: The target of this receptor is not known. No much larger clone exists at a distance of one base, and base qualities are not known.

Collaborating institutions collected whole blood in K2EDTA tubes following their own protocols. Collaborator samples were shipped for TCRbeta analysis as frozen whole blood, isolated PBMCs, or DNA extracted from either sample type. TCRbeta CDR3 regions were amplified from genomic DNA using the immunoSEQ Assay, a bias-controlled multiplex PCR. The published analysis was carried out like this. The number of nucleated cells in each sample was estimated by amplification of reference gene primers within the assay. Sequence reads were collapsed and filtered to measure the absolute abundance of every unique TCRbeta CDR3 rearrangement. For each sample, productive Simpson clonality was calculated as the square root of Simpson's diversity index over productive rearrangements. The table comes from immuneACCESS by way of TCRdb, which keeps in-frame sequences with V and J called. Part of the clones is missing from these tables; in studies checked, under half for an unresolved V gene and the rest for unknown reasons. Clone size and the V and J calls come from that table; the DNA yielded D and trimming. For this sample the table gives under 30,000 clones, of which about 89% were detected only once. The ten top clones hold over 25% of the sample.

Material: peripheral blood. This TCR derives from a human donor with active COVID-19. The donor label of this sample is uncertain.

The CDR3 is CASSPLQKGALQETQYF. The DNA sequence is TGTGCCAGCAGTCCCCTCCAGAAGGGGGCACTCCAAGAGACCCAGTACTTC. The chain joins TRBV6-6 to TRBJ2-5; the junction holds 7 bases that match TRBD1. The CDR3 starts with the cysteine, ends with the phenylalanine, and has 17 residues. Kept here is only the CDR3 DNA, which spans 51 bases and is read in frame from base 1. V is trimmed back by 5 bases and J by 1 base, and the junction contains 13 bases that no gene match accounts for. According to the germline V gene (reference sequence), CDR1 reads MNHNY and CDR2 reads SVGAGI.